Each of the 25 T cell receptor beta chains below was sequenced from the same sample in a study of control samples from healthy donors and cancer patients. The repertoire was sequenced with immunoSEQ multiplex PCR; TCRdb's copy has only in-frame clones and lacks some. The sample has approximately 52,000 clones, nearly 90% seen once. The sequencing input was blood. Receptors originate from a man aged 45-60 years in good health.

V usage is TRBV28 and J usage is TRBJ2-7, with D maybe TRBD1 (5 bases). The V end was cut by 6 bases, the J end by 0 bases, with 9 bases between. The CDR3 sequence is 13 residues long. Germline CDR1 is MDHEN and CDR2 is SYDVKM. As DNA, the CDR3 is TGTGCCAGCAGGTCGACAGTCTCCTACGAGCAGTACTTC. It yields the protein CASRSTVSYEQYF.

The V and J genes are TRBV5-1 and TRBJ2-7, with 7 bases identical to TRBD1. The CDR3 extends over 13 amino acids. Trimming cost V 3 bases and J 5 bases; bases outside gene matches: 5. The germline gives CDR1 SGHRS, CDR2 YFSETQ. Here the CDR3 DNA reads TGCGCCAGCAGCTGGGACCAGGGGGACGAGCAGTACTTC. Translated: CASSWDQGDEQYF. The whole variable domain, remainder taken from reference TRBV5-1 and TRBJ2-7, is KAGVTQTPRYLIKTRGQQVTLSCSPISGHRSVSWYQQTPGQGLQFLFEYFSETQRNKGNFPGRFSGRQFSNSRSEMNVSTLELGDSALYLCASSWDQGDEQYFGPGTRLTVT.

This clone was counted between two and nine times. This rearrangement joins TRBV28 to TRBJ2-3, with 10 nucleotides matching TRBD2. This CDR3 has 17 amino acids. Germline CDR1 is MDHEN and CDR2 is SYDVKM. J gave up 1 base and V 3 bases, and 7 bases lay outside the gene matches. CDR3 nucleotide sequence: TGTGCCAGCAGTTTCTACGGACTAGCGGCCGGCACAGATACGCAGTATTTT. Protein sequence: CASSFYGLAAGTDTQYF.

The chain recombines TRBV9 with TRBJ1-4; D is unresolved. The CDR3 runs to 16 residues. V was clipped by 4 bases and J by 3 bases, with 16 bases between them. Germline-derived CDR1 and CDR2 are SGDLS and YYNGEE. CDR3 in amino acids: CASSPSGQASNEKLFF. CDR3 DNA sequence: TGTGCCAGCAGCCCATCTGGCCAGGCCTCTAATGAAAAACTGTTTTTT.

V usage is TRBV10-3 and J usage is TRBJ2-7; 16 nucleotides agree with TRBD2. Germline-derived CDR1 and CDR2 are ENHRY and SYGVKD. J lost 7 bases, V lost 11 bases, and 14 bases had no gene match. This CDR3 contains 16 residues. The CDR3 loop is CAVGLGLAGGPGEQYF. The CDR3 DNA sequence: TGTGCCGTAGGCTTGGGACTAGCGGGAGGGCCGGGGGAGCAGTACTTC.

The chain links TRBV12-5 to TRBJ1-1, with 8 bases identical to TRBD1. This CDR3 is built from 16 residues. The germline V gene encodes CDR1 LGHNT and CDR2 FRNRAP. After removal of 1 base from V and 1 base from J, the junction contained 5 bases not matched to a gene. CDR3: CASGLGQGLGNTEAFF. CDR3 nucleotides: TGTGCTAGTGGTTTGGGACAGGGGTTGGGGAACACTGAAGCTTTCTTT. The whole variable domain, remainder taken from reference TRBV12-5 and TRBJ1-1, is DARVTQTPRHKVTEMGQEVTMRCQPILGHNTVFWYRQTMMQGLELLAYFRNRAPLDDSGMPKDRFSAEMPDATLATLKIQPSEPRDSAVYFCASGLGQGLGNTEAFFGQGTRLTVV.

This clone was counted a single time. The rearrangement joins TRBV4-1 to TRBJ1-1; D uncertain. The CDR3 totals 14 residues. V was pared by 5 bases and J by 5 bases, with 15 bases between. CDR1 and CDR2 from the germline V gene are MGHRA and YSYEKL. The DNA for the CDR3 is TGCGCCAGCAGCTCCGACGGAGTCAGTACTGAAGCTTTCTTT. The encoded protein is CASSSDGVSTEAFF.

This clone came up once. The J gene is TRBJ1-2, the V gene TRBV6-5; 10 bases match TRBD1. V shed 6 bases and J 8 bases; nucleotides not matched to a gene: 3. The germline gives CDR1 MNHEY, CDR2 SVGAGI. This CDR3 has 12 residues. CDR3 in DNA: TGTGCCAGCAGAGGACAGGGGGAAGGCTACACCTTC. Residues: CASRGQGEGYTF.

V gene TRBV19 combines with J gene TRBJ1-3; TRBD1 might be the D (5 bases). This CDR3 comprises 15 residues. V was pared by 0 bases and J by 2 bases, with 8 bases between. Germline values: CDR1 LNHDA, CDR2 SQIVND (reference sequence). In DNA, the CDR3 is TGTGCCAGTAGTATAGAAAGCAGGGCTGGAAACACCATATATTTT. It yields the protein CASSIESRAGNTIYF.

V usage is TRBV18 and J usage is TRBJ1-5; D is ambiguous. Per germline, CDR1 KGHSH and CDR2 LQKENI. V was cut by 3 bases and J by 0 bases, with 9 bases left in between. This CDR3 is built from 15 residues. In DNA, the CDR3 is TGTGCCAGCTCACCTAACCGGGATAGCAATCAGCCCCAGCATTTT. Its protein is CASSPNRDSNQPQHF.

V and J are TRBV19 and TRBJ1-2; 8 bases map to TRBD1. The V gene end was trimmed by 7 bases and the J gene end by 4 bases; junction bases not matched to a gene: 11. The CDR3 runs 15 residues. CDR1 is LNHDA, CDR2 SQIVND, per germline (reference sequence). DNA of the CDR3: TGTGCCAGTACCACTCAGTTAGGACAGGGCTATGGCTACACCTTC. Translating gives CASTTQLGQGYGYTF. Full variable domain (missing parts from reference TRBV19 and TRBJ1-2): DGGITQSPKYLFRKEGQNVTLSCEQNLNHDAMYWYRQDPGQGLRLIYYSQIVNDFQKGDIAEGYSVSREKKESFPLTVTSAQKNPTAFYLCASTTQLGQGYGYTFGSGTRLTVV.

V usage is TRBV18 and J usage is TRBJ2-3, with 7 bases that match TRBD2. J lost 6 bases, V lost 9 bases, and 6 bases had no gene match. The CDR3 is made up of 12 amino acids. CDR1 KGHSH and CDR2 LQKENI come from the germline V gene. Here the CDR3 reads CASGRATDTQYF. The CDR3 DNA is TGTGCCAGTGGGAGGGCCACGGATACGCAGTATTTT.

In this sample, this clone turned up a few times. J is TRBJ2-2 and V is TRBV10-3, with D possibly matching TRBD1 (5 bases). Per germline, CDR1 ENHRY and CDR2 SYGVKD. The CDR3 has 15 residues. V was shortened by 3 bases and J by 0 bases, with 8 bases between the two germline ends. CDR3 DNA: TGTGCCATCAGTGATCTGACAGCGAACACCGGGGAGCTGTTTTTT. As protein: CAISDLTANTGELFF.

This chain links TRBV7-9 with TRBJ2-1; 10 nucleotides agree with TRBD2. Germline lookup yields CDR1 SEHNR and CDR2 FQNEAQ (reference sequence). V trimming: 3 bases; J trimming: 7 bases; junction bases outside the gene matches: 15. This CDR3 has 18 amino acids. The CDR3 spells CASSLAQGWGLAKNEQFF. The CDR3 DNA is TGTGCCAGCAGCTTGGCACAGGGGTGGGGACTAGCGAAGAATGAGCAGTTCTTC.

The chain employs TRBV5-1 and TRBJ2-7; 7 nucleotides align to TRBD1. V lost 0 bases to trimming and J lost 2 bases; unmatched junction nucleotides: 8. The germline V gene encodes CDR1 SGHRS and CDR2 YFSETQ. This CDR3 is 16 amino acids long. This CDR3 is CASSLDQGDPPYEQYF. The CDR3 nucleotides read TGCGCCAGCAGCTTGGACCAGGGGGACCCACCCTACGAGCAGTACTTC. Together with reference TRBV5-1 and TRBJ2-7, the CDR3 gives the full variable domain: KAGVTQTPRYLIKTRGQQVTLSCSPISGHRSVSWYQQTPGQGLQFLFEYFSETQRNKGNFPGRFSGRQFSNSRSEMNVSTLELGDSALYLCASSLDQGDPPYEQYFGPGTRLTVT.

The chain joins TRBV24-1 to TRBJ1-5, with 8 bases lining up with TRBD1. Unmatched junction bases numbered 1, after V lost 2 bases and J lost 2 bases. Germline values: CDR1 KGHDR, CDR2 SFDVKD. CDR3 length: 15 residues. This CDR3 is CATSDSGGGNQPQHF. CDR3 DNA: TGTGCCACCAGTGATTCAGGGGGCGGCAATCAGCCCCAGCATTTT.

This clone showed up just once. V is TRBV7-2 and J is TRBJ2-5, with D perhaps assigned TRBD1 or TRBD2 (5 bases each). The CDR3 has 15 residues. Germline CDR1 reads SGHTA; CDR2 reads FQGNSA. V gave up 5 bases and J gave up 5 bases, with 18 bases separating them. DNA of the CDR3: TGTGCCAGCAGCCCGAACATGGGGGTTGGGGAGACCCAGTACTTC. Translation gives CASSPNMGVGETQYF. The full variable domain, its missing parts supplied by reference TRBV7-2 and TRBJ2-5, is GAGVSQSPSNKVTEKGKDVELRCDPISGHTALYWYRQSLGQGLEFLIYFQGNSAPDKSGLPSDRFSAERTGGSVSTLTIQRTQQEDSAVYLCASSPNMGVGETQYFGPGTRLLVL.

This clone was picked up a small number of times. The rearrangement links TRBV11-2 to TRBJ2-7, with D possibly matching TRBD2 (5 bases). V was cut by 5 bases and J by 2 bases, with 16 bases left in between. Germline CDR1 and CDR2: SGHAT and FQNNGV. The CDR3 runs to 15 residues. Written as DNA, the CDR3 is TGTGCCAGCAGCAAAGAGGGCGGAACGACCTACGAGCAGTACTTC. Protein product: CASSKEGGTTYEQYF. The entire variable domain, with the rest obtained from reference TRBV11-2 and TRBJ2-7, is as follows: EAGVAQSPRYKIIEKRQSVAFWCNPISGHATLYWYQQILGQGPKLLIQFQNNGVVDDSQLPKDRFSAERLKGVDSTLKIQPAKLEDSAVYLCASSKEGGTTYEQYFGPGTRLTVT.

This sequence joins TRBV5-1 and TRBJ2-1; tentative D call: TRBD2 (6 bases). Germline V gene data show CDR1 as SGHRS and CDR2 as YFSETQ. CDR3 length: 17 residues. The V and J ends lost 0 bases and 2 bases respectively, with 15 bases between them. The CDR3 DNA reads TGCGCCAGCAGCTTGGCCCGAGGGTCGGGGGCCTACAATGAGCAGTTCTTC. Translation: CASSLARGSGAYNEQFF.

This rearrangement joins TRBV6-2 or TRBV6-3 to TRBJ2-7; 8 bases fit TRBD2. J gave up 3 bases and V 0 bases, and 7 bases lay outside the gene matches. Germline CDR1 and CDR2: MNHEY and SVGEGT. The CDR3 totals 16 residues. CDR3 in DNA: TGTGCCAGCAGTTACTCAGAGCTGGCGGGAGGCTACGAGCAGTACTTC. It translates to CASSYSELAGGYEQYF.

This chain connects TRBV9 to TRBJ2-3; no clear D gene. The CDR3 has 12 residues. Trimming removed 0 bases at V and 5 bases at J, with 4 bases between. The V gene's germline CDR1 is SGDLS and CDR2 YYNGEE. CDR3: CASSVEGDTQYF. The CDR3 DNA sequence: TGTGCCAGCAGCGTAGAGGGAGATACGCAGTATTTT.

The chain carries TRBV11-3 and TRBJ2-7; 7 bases fit TRBD2. The germline V gene has CDR1 SGHNT and CDR2 YENEEA. V lost 5 bases to trimming and J lost 4 bases; unmatched junction nucleotides: 8. The CDR3 totals 14 residues. The CDR3 bases are TGTGCCAGCAGCCCGGGGGGACTACCATACGAGCAGTACTTC. Translated: CASSPGGLPYEQYF.

This chain links TRBV4-1 with TRBJ2-2; 7 bases line up with TRBD2. V lost 1 base and J lost 5; bases outside the gene matches: 16. Germline values: CDR1 MGHRA, CDR2 YSYEKL. The CDR3 is made up of 19 amino acids. The CDR3 sequence is CASSQGVLRREGNTGELFF. The CDR3 DNA reads as TGCGCCAGCAGCCAAGGAGTTTTACGAAGGGAGGGTAATACCGGGGAGCTGTTTTTT.

The J gene is TRBJ1-4, the V gene TRBV4-3, with D unclear. V was trimmed by 4 bases and J by 3 bases, leaving 12 bases between them. Germline V gene data show CDR1 as LGHNA and CDR2 as YSLEER. The CDR3 has 15 amino acids. CDR3 in DNA: TGCGCCAGCAGCCCCCTAGGGTCCTCTAATGAAAAACTGTTTTTT. It translates to CASSPLGSSNEKLFF.

The chain combines TRBV28 with TRBJ1-4; TRBD1 is a possible D gene (5 bases). Germline V gene lookup returns CDR1 MDHEN and CDR2 SYDVKM. With 8 bases removed from V and 4 bases from J, the gap between germline ends came to 11 bases. CDR3 size: 13 residues. DNA of the CDR3: TGTGCCAGCGGGGCAGGGATTAATGAAAAACTGTTTTTT. Protein product: CASGAGINEKLFF.